Listed here are 8 T cell receptor beta chains from one sample, sequenced in a study of Graves' ophthalmopathy and Graves' hyperthyroidism. RNA transcripts were the source from which TCR beta CDR3 regions were amplified. HTBI primers primed a first-round RT-PCR, and a second-round multiplex PCR followed. MiXCR, run by TCRdb on the multiplex PCR reads, gives a single entry per CDR3 protein. Of 500,000 to 800,000 distinct CDR3 sequences detected, about two fifths appear once; the ten largest clones hold around 3.3%. The sequencing input was peripheral blood. The receptors originated from an adult man with Graves' ophthalmopathy.

This clonotype has a single count. The J gene is TRBJ2-7, the V gene TRBV7-9, with TRBD1 identical over 9 bases. CDR3 length: 14 amino acids. The germline V gene has CDR1 SEHNR and CDR2 FQNEAQ (reference sequence). Germline trimming cut 4 bases from V and 5 bases from J; bases unmatched to any gene: 6. The CDR3 loop reads CASSYNRGPDEQYF. The CDR3 DNA reads TGTGCCAGCAGCTACAACAGGGGGCCTGACGAGCAGTACTTC. The full variable domain, completed using reference TRBV7-9 and TRBJ2-7, is DTGVSQNPRHKITKRGQNVTFRCDPISEHNRLYWYRQTLGQGPEFLTYFQNEAQLEKSRLLSDRFSAERPKGSFSTLEIQRTEQGDSAMYLCASSYNRGPDEQYFGPGTRLTVT.

The chain couples TRBV7-8 to TRBJ1-4; D might be TRBD1 (5 bases). The germline CDR1 and CDR2 sequences are SGHVS and FQNEAQ. The CDR3 covers 14 residues. Trimming stripped 6 bases from V and 8 bases from J, with 16 bases between. The DNA for the CDR3 is TGTGCCAGCAGGCGAGGGGACGGAGTGGAAAAACTGTTTTTT. It translates to CASRRGDGVEKLFF.

The J gene is TRBJ1-2, the V gene TRBV7-9; D uncertain. The CDR3 has 14 residues. The ends were cut back, 6 bases at V and 7 bases at J, with 18 bases in the middle. Per the germline V gene, CDR1 is SEHNR and CDR2 is FQNEAQ (reference sequence). The CDR3 DNA is TGTGCCAGCAGTGCGCGGGAGTTGGACTTTGGCTACACCTTC. Its protein product is CASSARELDFGYTF.

The sample holds many counts of this clonotype. The chain couples TRBV19 to TRBJ1-1, with D perhaps matching TRBD1 (5 bases). The CDR3 is 13 amino acids. The germline gives CDR1 LNHDA, CDR2 SQIVND (reference sequence). V was clipped by 6 bases and J by 8 bases, with 16 bases between them. The CDR3: CASRFPGTGEAFF. For the CDR3, the DNA is TGTGCCAGTAGATTCCCGGGGACGGGGGAAGCTTTCTTT.

This clonotype was seen ten or more times. The chain couples TRBV11-1 to TRBJ2-6; a possible D gene is TRBD1 (5 bases). V was cut by 5 bases and J by 3 bases, with 11 bases left in between. The length of the CDR3 is 15 residues. Germline lookup yields CDR1 SGHAT and CDR2 FQDESV (reference sequence). The CDR3: CASSAGHNGANVLTF. CDR3 in DNA: TGTGCCAGCAGCGCCGGACATAATGGGGCCAACGTCCTGACTTTC.

This clonotype turned up a few times. The chain combines TRBV4-3 with TRBJ1-2, with 9 bases identical to TRBD1. CDR1 LGHNA and CDR2 YSLEER come from the germline V gene. The V segment lost 4 bases and the J segment 7 bases; nucleotides outside the gene matches: 10. This CDR3 region has 15 residues. CDR3 nucleotides: TGCGCCAGCAGCCCCGACAGGGGGAGAGGGACTGGCTACACCTTC. Protein product: CASSPDRGRGTGYTF.

A few counts support this clonotype. The chain uses TRBV27 and TRBJ1-1, with 10 bases that match TRBD1. CDR1 MNHEY and CDR2 SMNVEV come from the germline V gene (reference sequence). CDR3 length: 15 amino acids. V lost 5 bases, J lost 7 bases, and 10 bases stayed unmatched. In nucleotides, the CDR3 is TGTGCCAGCAGTACATACCCAGGACAGGGGGGTGAAGCTTTCTTT. Amino acid sequence: CASSTYPGQGGEAFF.

V and J are TRBV7-2 and TRBJ1-2, with D hard to call. Between the trimmed V and J ends, which lost 5 bases and 5 bases, there was a span of 18 bases. The CDR3 extends over 15 amino acids. Germline V gives CDR1 SGHTA, CDR2 FQGNSA. DNA for the CDR3: TGTGCCAGCAGCCAAGGAGAGTTGAGGGAATATGGCTACACCTTC. Its translation is CASSQGELREYGYTF.